This T cell receptor beta chain originates from a study of control samples from healthy donors and cancer patients. The protocol was immunoSEQ multiplex PCR, while the TCRdb copy is restricted to in-frame clones and leaves out a portion. Here the sample spans 100,000 to 150,000 clones, around 92% being singletons. Per the germline V gene, CDR1 is LNHDA and CDR2 is SQIVND (reference sequence). V lost 3 bases, J lost 4 bases, and 6 bases stayed unmatched. CDR3 length: 15 amino acids. The sequence came from a man aged 45-65 years in good health. V and J are TRBV19 and TRBJ2-3; 8 bases line up with TRBD2. Sample: blood. The CDR3 coding sequence is TGTGCCAGTAGTATTTACGGGGGGGCCGCAGATACGCAGTATTTT. Protein: CASSIYGGAADTQYF.